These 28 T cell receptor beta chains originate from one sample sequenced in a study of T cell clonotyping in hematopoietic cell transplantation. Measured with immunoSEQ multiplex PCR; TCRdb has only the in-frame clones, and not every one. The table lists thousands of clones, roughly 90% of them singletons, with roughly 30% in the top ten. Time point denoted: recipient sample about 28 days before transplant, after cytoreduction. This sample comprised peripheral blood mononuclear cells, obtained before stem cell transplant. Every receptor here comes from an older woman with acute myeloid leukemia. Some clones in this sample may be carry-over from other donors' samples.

CDR3 DNA: TGTGCCAGCAGCCCTAGATCTACAGGCGGAAACACCATATATTTT. It yields the protein CASSPRSTGGNTIYF. This sequence joins TRBV7-2 and TRBJ1-3; D may be TRBD1 (5 bases). Germline CDR1 and CDR2: SGHTA and FQGNSA. This CDR3 is 15 amino acids long. V lost 5 bases and J 4 bases, leaving 15 bases between the germline ends.

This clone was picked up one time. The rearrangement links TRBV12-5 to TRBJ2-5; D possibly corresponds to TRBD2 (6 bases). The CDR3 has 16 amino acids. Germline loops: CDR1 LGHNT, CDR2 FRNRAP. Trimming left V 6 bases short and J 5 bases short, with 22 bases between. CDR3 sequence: CASGPREHPGKETQYF. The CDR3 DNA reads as TGTGCTAGTGGCCCCCGGGAGCACCCGGGGAAGGAGACCCAGTACTTC. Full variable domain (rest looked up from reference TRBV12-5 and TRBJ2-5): DARVTQTPRHKVTEMGQEVTMRCQPILGHNTVFWYRQTMMQGLELLAYFRNRAPLDDSGMPKDRFSAEMPDATLATLKIQPSEPRDSAVYFCASGPREHPGKETQYFGPGTRLLVL.

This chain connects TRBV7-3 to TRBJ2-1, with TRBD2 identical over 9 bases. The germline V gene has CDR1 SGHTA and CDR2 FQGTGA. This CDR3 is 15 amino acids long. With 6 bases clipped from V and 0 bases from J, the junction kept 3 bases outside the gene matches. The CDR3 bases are TGTGCCAGCAGTCTTAGCGGGAGCTCCTACAATGAGCAGTTCTTC. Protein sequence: CASSLSGSSYNEQFF.

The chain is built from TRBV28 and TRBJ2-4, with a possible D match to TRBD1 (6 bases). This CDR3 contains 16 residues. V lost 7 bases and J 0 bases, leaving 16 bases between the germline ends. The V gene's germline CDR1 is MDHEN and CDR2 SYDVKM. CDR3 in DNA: TGTGCCAGCACCCAGACAGGCGTTCTAGCCAAAAACATTCAGTACTTC. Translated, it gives CASTQTGVLAKNIQYF.

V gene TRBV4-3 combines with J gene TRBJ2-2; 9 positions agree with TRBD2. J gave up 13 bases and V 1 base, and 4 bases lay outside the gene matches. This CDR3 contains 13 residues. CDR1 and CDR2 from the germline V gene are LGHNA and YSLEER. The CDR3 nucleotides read TGCGCCAGCAGCCAAGGCGGGCGGGAGGGGCTGTTTTTT. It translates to CASSQGGREGLFF.

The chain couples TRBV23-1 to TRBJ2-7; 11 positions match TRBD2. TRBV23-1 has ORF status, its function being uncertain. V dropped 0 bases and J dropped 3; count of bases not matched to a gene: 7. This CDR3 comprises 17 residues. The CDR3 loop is CASSQSGETSGIYEQYV. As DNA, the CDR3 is TGCGCCAGCAGTCAATCTGGAGAGACTAGCGGGATCTACGAGCAGTACGTC.

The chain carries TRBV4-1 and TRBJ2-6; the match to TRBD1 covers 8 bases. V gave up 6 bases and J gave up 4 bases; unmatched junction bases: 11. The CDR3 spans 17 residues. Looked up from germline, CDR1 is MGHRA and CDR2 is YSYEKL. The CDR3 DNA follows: TGCGCCAGCAGGCCCGGACAGGGCATCGGAGGGGCCAACGTCCTGACTTTC. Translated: CASRPGQGIGGANVLTF.

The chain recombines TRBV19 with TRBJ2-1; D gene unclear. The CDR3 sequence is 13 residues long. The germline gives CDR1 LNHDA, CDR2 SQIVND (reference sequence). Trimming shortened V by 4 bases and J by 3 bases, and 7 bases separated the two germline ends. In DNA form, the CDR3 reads TGTGCCAGTAGTACAGGCTACTACAATGAGCAGTTCTTC. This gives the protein CASSTGYYNEQFF.

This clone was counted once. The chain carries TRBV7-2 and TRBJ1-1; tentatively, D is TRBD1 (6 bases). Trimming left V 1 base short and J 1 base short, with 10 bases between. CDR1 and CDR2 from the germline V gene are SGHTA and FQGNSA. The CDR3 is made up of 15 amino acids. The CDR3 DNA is TGTGCCAGCAGCTTAGAGCGGACAGCGAACACTGAAGCTTTCTTT. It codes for CASSLERTANTEAFF.

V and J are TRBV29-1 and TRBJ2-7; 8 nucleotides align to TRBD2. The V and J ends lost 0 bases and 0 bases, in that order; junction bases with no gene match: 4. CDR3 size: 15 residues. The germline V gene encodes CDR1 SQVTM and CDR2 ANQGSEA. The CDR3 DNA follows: TGCAGCGTTGAAGATCCGGGGGGGAACTCCTACGAGCAGTACTTC. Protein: CSVEDPGGNSYEQYF.

The CDR3 here is CASSQGDRSYNEQFF. CDR3 nucleotide sequence: TGCGCCAGCAGCCAGGGGGACCGCTCCTACAATGAGCAGTTCTTC. This sequence joins TRBV4-3 and TRBJ2-1, with D possibly being TRBD1 or TRBD2 (5 bases each). V lost 3 bases and J 0 bases, leaving 9 bases between the germline ends. The CDR3 extends over 15 amino acids. Germline loops: CDR1 LGHNA, CDR2 YSLEER.

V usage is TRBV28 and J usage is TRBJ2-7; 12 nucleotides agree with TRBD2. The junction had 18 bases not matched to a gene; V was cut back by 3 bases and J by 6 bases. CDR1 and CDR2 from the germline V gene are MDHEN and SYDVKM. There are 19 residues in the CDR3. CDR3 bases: TGTGCCAGCAGTTTTAGTAGGACTAGCGGGACCCCTCCTACGGGCGAGCAGTACTTC. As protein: CASSFSRTSGTPPTGEQYF.

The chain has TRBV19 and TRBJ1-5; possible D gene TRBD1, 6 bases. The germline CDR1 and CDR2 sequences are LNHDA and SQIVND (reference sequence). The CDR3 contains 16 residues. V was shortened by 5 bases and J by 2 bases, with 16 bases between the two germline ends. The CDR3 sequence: CASSFRDTLGNQPQHF. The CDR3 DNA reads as TGTGCCAGTAGTTTCCGGGACACTCTGGGCAATCAGCCCCAGCATTTT.

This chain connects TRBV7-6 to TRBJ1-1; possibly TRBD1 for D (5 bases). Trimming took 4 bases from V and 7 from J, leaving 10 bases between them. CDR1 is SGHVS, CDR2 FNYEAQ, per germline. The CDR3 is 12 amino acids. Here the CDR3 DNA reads TGTGCCAGCAGCTCCGACAGTTATGAAGCTTTCTTT. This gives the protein CASSSDSYEAFF.

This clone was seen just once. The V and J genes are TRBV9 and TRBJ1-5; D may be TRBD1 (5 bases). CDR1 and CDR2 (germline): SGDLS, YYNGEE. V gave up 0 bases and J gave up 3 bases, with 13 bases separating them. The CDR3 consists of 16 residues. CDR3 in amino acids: CASSVGGSGVNQPQHF. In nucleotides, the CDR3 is TGTGCCAGCAGCGTAGGTGGTTCGGGGGTCAATCAGCCCCAGCATTTT.

The CDR3 DNA follows: TGTGCCAGCAGCGTAGATCTCCGGTCGGGGCAGTTCTTC. Translating gives CASSVDLRSGQFF. The gene calls are TRBV9 and TRBJ2-1; D is unresolved. Germline CDR1 SGDLS, CDR2 YYNGEE. V was cut by 0 bases and J by 12 bases, with 13 bases left in between. CDR3 length: 13 amino acids.

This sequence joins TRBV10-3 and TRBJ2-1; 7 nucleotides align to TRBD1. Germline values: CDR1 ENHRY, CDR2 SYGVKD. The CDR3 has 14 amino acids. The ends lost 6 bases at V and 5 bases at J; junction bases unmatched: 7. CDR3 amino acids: CAISPGGRDNEQFF. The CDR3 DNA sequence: TGTGCCATCAGCCCAGGGGGTCGGGACAATGAGCAGTTCTTC.

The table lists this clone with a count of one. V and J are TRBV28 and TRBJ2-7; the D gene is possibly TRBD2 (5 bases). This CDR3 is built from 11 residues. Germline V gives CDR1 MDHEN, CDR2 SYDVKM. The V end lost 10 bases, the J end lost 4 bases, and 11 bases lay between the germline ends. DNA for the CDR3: TGTGCCACCGCCCGGGGTTACGAGCAGTACTTC. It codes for CATARGYEQYF.

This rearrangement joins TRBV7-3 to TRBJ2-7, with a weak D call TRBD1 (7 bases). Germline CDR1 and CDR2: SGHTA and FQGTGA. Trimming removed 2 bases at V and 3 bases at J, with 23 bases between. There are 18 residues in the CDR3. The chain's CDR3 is CASSLEGPGGGSVYEQYF. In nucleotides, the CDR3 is TGTGCCAGCAGCTTAGAGGGGCCAGGAGGGGGCTCTGTCTACGAGCAGTACTTC.

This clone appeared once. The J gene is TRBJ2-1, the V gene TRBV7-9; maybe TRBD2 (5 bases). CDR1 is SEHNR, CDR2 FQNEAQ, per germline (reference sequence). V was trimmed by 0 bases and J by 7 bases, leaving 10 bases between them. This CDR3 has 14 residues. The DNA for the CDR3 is TGTGCCAGCAGCTTAGCAGGAGGAAAGAATGAGCAGTTCTTC. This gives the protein CASSLAGGKNEQFF.

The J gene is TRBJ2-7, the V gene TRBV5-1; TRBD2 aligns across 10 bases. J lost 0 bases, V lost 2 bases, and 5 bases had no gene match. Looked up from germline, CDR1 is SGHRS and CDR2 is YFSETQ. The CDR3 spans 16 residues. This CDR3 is CASSLSSGRASYEQYF. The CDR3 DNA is TGCGCCAGCAGCTTATCCAGCGGGAGGGCCTCCTACGAGCAGTACTTC.

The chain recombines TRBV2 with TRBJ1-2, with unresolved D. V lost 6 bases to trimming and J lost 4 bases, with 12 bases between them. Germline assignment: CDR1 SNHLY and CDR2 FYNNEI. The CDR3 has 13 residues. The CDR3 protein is CASSVDGFYGYTF. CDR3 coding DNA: TGTGCCAGCAGCGTTGACGGATTCTATGGCTACACCTTC.

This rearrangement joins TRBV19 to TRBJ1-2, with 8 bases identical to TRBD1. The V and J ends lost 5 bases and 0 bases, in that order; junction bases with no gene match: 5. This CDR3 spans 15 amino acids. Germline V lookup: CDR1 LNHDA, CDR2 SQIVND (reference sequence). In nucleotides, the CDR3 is TGTGCCAGTAGTTTCGGACAGGGAGCTAACTATGGCTACACCTTC. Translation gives CASSFGQGANYGYTF. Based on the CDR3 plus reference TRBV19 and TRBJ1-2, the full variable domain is DGGITQSPKYLFRKEGQNVTLSCEQNLNHDAMYWYRQDPGQGLRLIYYSQIVNDFQKGDIAEGYSVSREKKESFPLTVTSAQKNPTAFYLCASSFGQGANYGYTFGSGTRLTVV.

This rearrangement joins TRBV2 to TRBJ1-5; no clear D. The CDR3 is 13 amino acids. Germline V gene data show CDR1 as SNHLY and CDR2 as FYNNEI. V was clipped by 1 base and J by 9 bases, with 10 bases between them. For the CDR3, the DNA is TGTGCCAGCAGTGAAGTCGGGATTGGGCCCCAGCATTTT. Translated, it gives CASSEVGIGPQHF. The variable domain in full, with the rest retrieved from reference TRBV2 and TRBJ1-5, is EPEVTQTPSHQVTQMGQEVILRCVPISNHLYFYWYRQILGQKVEFLVSFYNNEISEKSEIFDDQFSVERPDGSNFTLKIRSTKLEDSAMYFCASSEVGIGPQHFGDGTRLSIL.

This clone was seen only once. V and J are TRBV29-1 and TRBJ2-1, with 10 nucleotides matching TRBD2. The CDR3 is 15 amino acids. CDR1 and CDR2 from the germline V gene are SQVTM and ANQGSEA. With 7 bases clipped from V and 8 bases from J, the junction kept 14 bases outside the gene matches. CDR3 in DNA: TGCAGCGCAGTAGGGGCTAGCGGGAGAGGCTATGAGCAGTTCTTC. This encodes CSAVGASGRGYEQFF.

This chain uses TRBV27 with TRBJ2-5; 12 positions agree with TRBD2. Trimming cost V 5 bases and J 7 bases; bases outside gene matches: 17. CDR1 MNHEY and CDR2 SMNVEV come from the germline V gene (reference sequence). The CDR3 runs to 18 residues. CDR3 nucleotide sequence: TGTGCCAGCAGTCTGGCCGGGACTAGCGGGCTAACGGAAGGGACCCAGTACTTC. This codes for CASSLAGTSGLTEGTQYF.

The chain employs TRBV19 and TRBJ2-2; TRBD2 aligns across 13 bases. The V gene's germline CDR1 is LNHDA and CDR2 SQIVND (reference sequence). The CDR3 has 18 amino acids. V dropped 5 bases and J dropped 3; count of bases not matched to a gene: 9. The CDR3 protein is CASSVGLAGVFYTGELFF. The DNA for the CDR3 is TGTGCCAGTAGTGTCGGACTAGCGGGAGTCTTTTACACCGGGGAGCTGTTTTTT. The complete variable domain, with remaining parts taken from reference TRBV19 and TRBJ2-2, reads DGGITQSPKYLFRKEGQNVTLSCEQNLNHDAMYWYRQDPGQGLRLIYYSQIVNDFQKGDIAEGYSVSREKKESFPLTVTSAQKNPTAFYLCASSVGLAGVFYTGELFFGEGSRLTVL.

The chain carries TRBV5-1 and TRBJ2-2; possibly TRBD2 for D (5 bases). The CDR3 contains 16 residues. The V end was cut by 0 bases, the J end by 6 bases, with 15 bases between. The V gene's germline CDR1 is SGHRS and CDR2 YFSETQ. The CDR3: CASSLGPLLVAGELFF. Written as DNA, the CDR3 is TGCGCCAGCAGCTTGGGTCCCCTACTAGTAGCCGGGGAGCTGTTTTTT. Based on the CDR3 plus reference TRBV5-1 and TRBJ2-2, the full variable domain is KAGVTQTPRYLIKTRGQQVTLSCSPISGHRSVSWYQQTPGQGLQFLFEYFSETQRNKGNFPGRFSGRQFSNSRSEMNVSTLELGDSALYLCASSLGPLLVAGELFFGEGSRLTVL.